Listed below are T cell receptor beta chains from one sample, sequenced in a study of metastatic and nonmetastatic thyroid tumors. TCRdb re-clonotyped the PCR reads through MiXCR. The table includes 30,000 to 35,000 clones, approximately 30% detected once. Sequencing input: blood. These receptors all stem from a female donor with papillary thyroid cancer or a benign thyroid nodule (not recorded which). Some clones in this sample may be carry-over from other donors' samples. CDR3s include the opening cysteine and the closing phenylalanine or tryptophan. The order of the fields is D gene, V gene, clone size, J gene, CDR3 protein, CDR3 DNA. D genes are given only for firm matches. Clone size, where shown, is once, few, many, or a class for clones that have expanded.

d_call: -; v_call: TRBV11-2; clone_size: -; j_call: TRBJ2-1; cdr3_aa: CASSLTGSHMEGQFF; cdr3_nt: TGTGCCAGCAGCCTCACCGGGTCCCACATGGAGGGGCAGTTCTTC
d_call: TRBD2; v_call: TRBV12-3/TRBV12-4; clone_size: -; j_call: TRBJ2-1; cdr3_aa: CASSKRPAGVNEQFF; cdr3_nt: TGTGCCAGCAGCAAACGACCAGCGGGAGTCAATGAGCAGTTCTTC
d_call: -; v_call: TRBV4-1; clone_size: many; j_call: TRBJ1-4; cdr3_aa: CASSQVGTREKLFF; cdr3_nt: TGCGCCAGCAGCCAAGTGGGGACAAGAGAAAAACTGTTTTTT
d_call: TRBD2; v_call: TRBV19; clone_size: many; j_call: TRBJ2-3; cdr3_aa: CASSIGRAGGADTQYF; cdr3_nt: TGTGCCAGTAGTATCGGCCGAGCGGGAGGGGCAGATACGCAGTATTTT
d_call: -; v_call: TRBV15; clone_size: -; j_call: TRBJ1-1; cdr3_aa: CATSRRVSAFF; cdr3_nt: TGTGCCACCAGCAGGAGGGTGTCAGCTTTCTTT
d_call: -; v_call: TRBV20-1; clone_size: once; j_call: TRBJ1-1; cdr3_aa: CSAREPGGGRWDTEAFF; cdr3_nt: TGCAGTGCTAGGGAGCCCGGTGGGGGGCGCTGGGACACTGAAGCTTTCTTT
d_call: TRBD1; v_call: TRBV3-1; clone_size: many; j_call: TRBJ1-1; cdr3_aa: CASSPRQGGAFF; cdr3_nt: TGTGCCAGCAGCCCTAGACAGGGGGGTGCTTTCTTT
d_call: -; v_call: TRBV7-2; clone_size: -; j_call: TRBJ2-2; cdr3_aa: CASSLAGHINGELFF; cdr3_nt: TGTGCCAGCAGCTTAGCGGGCCACATCAACGGGGAGCTGTTTTTT
d_call: -; v_call: TRBV4-1; clone_size: -; j_call: TRBJ2-7; cdr3_aa: CASSQDFSEQYF; cdr3_nt: TGCGCCAGCAGCCAAGATTTTTCCGAGCAGTACTTC
d_call: -; v_call: TRBV3-1; clone_size: -; j_call: TRBJ1-2; cdr3_aa: CASSQDLAEPGGYTF; cdr3_nt: TGTGCCAGCAGCCAAGATCTTGCGGAGCCAGGGGGCTACACCTTC
d_call: -; v_call: TRBV5-1; clone_size: medium-sized; j_call: TRBJ1-6; cdr3_aa: CASRGSGSNSPLHF; cdr3_nt: TGCGCCAGCAGAGGATCAGGGTCTAATTCACCCCTCCACTTT
d_call: -; v_call: TRBV20-1; clone_size: -; j_call: TRBJ2-7; cdr3_aa: CSAIYTPPYEQYF; cdr3_nt: TGCAGTGCCATTTATACACCGCCCTACGAGCAGTACTTC
d_call: -; v_call: TRBV20-1; clone_size: -; j_call: TRBJ2-1; cdr3_aa: CSALGQPTINEQFF; cdr3_nt: TGCAGTGCCCTTGGACAGCCTACAATCAATGAGCAGTTCTTC
d_call: -; v_call: TRBV10-3; clone_size: few; j_call: TRBJ1-6; cdr3_aa: CAISERGYGSPLHF; cdr3_nt: TGTGCCATCAGTGAGAGAGGGTATGGTTCACCCCTCCACTTT
d_call: -; v_call: TRBV5-1; clone_size: many; j_call: TRBJ1-6; cdr3_aa: CASSLGQLIDSPLHF; cdr3_nt: TGCGCCAGCAGCTTGGGACAACTGATAGACTCACCCCTCCACTTT
d_call: TRBD2; v_call: TRBV11-3; clone_size: -; j_call: TRBJ2-1; cdr3_aa: CASIPLRGTNIYEQFF; cdr3_nt: TGTGCCAGCATCCCCCTACGAGGGACTAACATCTACGAGCAGTTCTTC
d_call: -; v_call: TRBV6-1; clone_size: medium-sized; j_call: TRBJ1-3; cdr3_aa: CATDRDKSGNTIYF; cdr3_nt: TGTGCCACTGACCGGGACAAGTCAGGAAACACCATATATTTT
d_call: TRBD1; v_call: TRBV15; clone_size: -; j_call: TRBJ2-7; cdr3_aa: CATSGRQGAAEQYF; cdr3_nt: TGTGCCACCAGCGGGAGACAGGGGGCGGCGGAGCAGTACTTC
d_call: TRBD1; v_call: TRBV28; clone_size: many; j_call: TRBJ1-1; cdr3_aa: CASTGDRSFLGTEAFF; cdr3_nt: TGTGCCAGCACTGGGGACAGGTCATTTCTCGGCACTGAAGCTTTCTTT
d_call: -; v_call: TRBV6-1; clone_size: few; j_call: TRBJ2-7; cdr3_aa: CAIIAAGSSYEQYF; cdr3_nt: TGTGCCATCATTGCAGCTGGAAGCTCCTACGAGCAGTACTTC
d_call: -; v_call: TRBV5-5; clone_size: many; j_call: TRBJ1-3; cdr3_aa: CASTLGFGNTIYF; cdr3_nt: TGTGCCAGCACCCTCGGTTTTGGAAACACCATATATTTT
d_call: TRBD2; v_call: TRBV6-1; clone_size: few; j_call: TRBJ2-7; cdr3_aa: CASSSLAGYEQYF; cdr3_nt: TGTGCCAGCAGTTCCCTAGCGGGTTACGAGCAGTACTTC
d_call: -; v_call: TRBV30; clone_size: few; j_call: TRBJ1-5; cdr3_aa: CAWRQGDSNQPQHF; cdr3_nt: TGTGCCTGGAGGCAGGGTGATAGCAATCAGCCCCAGCATTTT
d_call: -; v_call: TRBV21-1; clone_size: few; j_call: TRBJ2-3; cdr3_aa: CASSTRRGGHFHTYTQYF; cdr3_nt: TGTGCCAGCAGCACCCGCCGGGGAGGACATTTCCACACATATACGCAGTATTTT
d_call: TRBD1; v_call: TRBV9; clone_size: -; j_call: TRBJ1-1; cdr3_aa: CASSIHRGGPGNTEAFF; cdr3_nt: TGTGCCAGCAGCATCCACAGGGGCGGTCCGGGGAACACTGAAGCTTTCTTT
d_call: TRBD1; v_call: TRBV6-4; clone_size: medium-sized; j_call: TRBJ2-7; cdr3_aa: CASSAYRGTSYEQYF; cdr3_nt: TGTGCCAGCAGTGCGTACAGGGGGACCTCCTACGAGCAGTACTTC
d_call: TRBD2; v_call: TRBV2; clone_size: many; j_call: TRBJ2-5; cdr3_aa: CASSEGGGGTQYF; cdr3_nt: TGTGCCAGCAGTGAAGGGGGGGGAGGGACCCAGTACTTC
d_call: -; v_call: TRBV11-3; clone_size: -; j_call: TRBJ2-2; cdr3_aa: CASQARTNTGELFF; cdr3_nt: TGTGCCAGCCAGGCGCGGACGAACACCGGGGAGCTTTTTTTT
d_call: TRBD1; v_call: TRBV18; clone_size: many; j_call: TRBJ2-5; cdr3_aa: CASSTDRVETQYF; cdr3_nt: TGTGCCAGCTCGACGGACAGGGTAGAGACCCAGTACTTC
d_call: TRBD2; v_call: TRBV6-5; clone_size: many; j_call: TRBJ2-1; cdr3_aa: CASRLQGYRGRPGIQFF; cdr3_nt: TGTGCCAGCAGGCTACAGGGTTATCGCGGGAGGCCAGGGATACAGTTCTTC
d_call: -; v_call: TRBV19; clone_size: many; j_call: TRBJ1-5; cdr3_aa: CASDQGSNQPQHF; cdr3_nt: TGTGCCAGTGACCAGGGGAGCAATCAGCCCCAGCATTTT
d_call: -; v_call: TRBV20-1; clone_size: -; j_call: TRBJ2-4; cdr3_aa: CSARDPATKNIQYF; cdr3_nt: TGCAGTGCTAGAGATCCCGCTACCAAAAACATTCAGTACTTC
d_call: -; v_call: TRBV5-1; clone_size: -; j_call: TRBJ2-1; cdr3_aa: CASSEGPDANEQFF; cdr3_nt: TGCGCCAGCAGCGAGGGGCCGGATGCCAATGAGCAGTTCTTC
d_call: -; v_call: TRBV14; clone_size: many; j_call: TRBJ2-5; cdr3_aa: CASSRNRNQETQYF; cdr3_nt: TGTGCCAGCAGCCGTAACAGGAACCAAGAGACCCAGTACTTC
d_call: TRBD1; v_call: TRBV6-2/TRBV6-3; clone_size: many; j_call: TRBJ1-1; cdr3_aa: CASSSSGTGNFEAFF; cdr3_nt: TGTGCCAGCAGTTCCTCAGGGACAGGCAATTTTGAAGCTTTCTTT
d_call: TRBD1; v_call: TRBV20-1; clone_size: -; j_call: TRBJ1-2; cdr3_aa: CSAPRTGENYGYTF; cdr3_nt: TGCAGTGCACCTCGTACAGGGGAGAACTATGGCTACACCTTC
d_call: TRBD2; v_call: TRBV20-1; clone_size: -; j_call: TRBJ2-7; cdr3_aa: CSARPAGDLYEQYF; cdr3_nt: TGCAGTGCTAGGCCAGCGGGAGATCTCTACGAGCAGTACTTC
d_call: -; v_call: TRBV20-1; clone_size: many; j_call: TRBJ2-3; cdr3_aa: CSARDFLVGTDTQYF; cdr3_nt: TGCAGTGCTAGAGATTTTCTAGTTGGCACAGATACGCAGTATTTT
d_call: TRBD1; v_call: TRBV24-1; clone_size: many; j_call: TRBJ2-2; cdr3_aa: CATSDRTGQNTGELFF; cdr3_nt: TGTGCCACCAGTGACAGGACAGGACAGAACACCGGGGAGCTGTTTTTT
d_call: -; v_call: TRBV28; clone_size: -; j_call: TRBJ2-7; cdr3_aa: CASSLQGRTYEQYF; cdr3_nt: TGTGCCAGCAGTTTACAAGGCCGAACCTACGAGCAGTACTTC
d_call: -; v_call: TRBV20-1; clone_size: many; j_call: TRBJ1-1; cdr3_aa: CSARGGPGWNTEAFF; cdr3_nt: TGCAGTGCTAGAGGGGGGCCGGGGTGGAACACTGAAGCTTTCTTT
d_call: TRBD2; v_call: TRBV6-1; clone_size: medium-sized; j_call: TRBJ2-1; cdr3_aa: CASSGGTSGHNEQFF; cdr3_nt: TGTGCCAGCAGTGGGGGGACTAGCGGACACAATGAGCAGTTCTTC
d_call: TRBD1; v_call: TRBV5-1; clone_size: -; j_call: TRBJ1-3; cdr3_aa: CASSPGTASGNTIYF; cdr3_nt: TGCGCCAGCAGCCCGGGGACAGCCTCTGGAAACACCATATATTTT
d_call: -; v_call: TRBV2; clone_size: many; j_call: TRBJ1-1; cdr3_aa: CASTRVSGVTEAFF; cdr3_nt: TGTGCCAGCACCCGAGTGTCGGGGGTCACTGAAGCTTTCTTT
d_call: -; v_call: TRBV6-2/TRBV6-3; clone_size: -; j_call: TRBJ2-3; cdr3_aa: CASSYAIDTQYF; cdr3_nt: TGTGCCAGCAGTTACGCTATAGATACGCAGTATTTT
d_call: -; v_call: TRBV6-1; clone_size: many; j_call: TRBJ1-5; cdr3_aa: CASRTPGQPQHF; cdr3_nt: TGTGCCAGCAGAACCCCGGGTCAGCCCCAGCATTTT